This section outlines one TCR beta chain sequence together with its context. All exposed participants met a person with COVID-19 within 2 weeks before entering the study. As originally analysed: For nucleated cells, counts were estimated from reference gene primer amplification. The protocol was immunoSEQ multiplex PCR, while the TCRdb copy is restricted to in-frame clones and leaves out a portion. The V and J calls and clone size were taken over from that table, and D and trimming were inferred from the DNA. Seen here are around 400,000 clones, just over 90% observed once, and the top ten hold roughly 0.9%. These data are taken from a study of blood T cell repertoires in COVID-19. Across the whole study: T cells, B-cell-depleted T cells, or PBMCs provided the cDNA or gDNA that served as material.

The CDR3 sequence is 11 residues long. Trimming left V 3 bases short and J 0 bases short, with 3 bases between. Germline V gene data show CDR1 as SQVTM and CDR2 as ANQGSEA. The clonotype was recovered from a woman aged 40 to 50 who had been exposed to COVID-19. The specimen was PBMCs or T cells enriched from blood (not recorded which). The rearrangement joins TRBV29-1 to TRBJ2-7; no clear D. In nucleotides, the CDR3 is TGCAGCGTTGAGTACTCCTACGAGCAGTACTTC. Translated: CSVEYSYEQYF.